The clone carrying this T cell receptor (beta chain) was counted a few times. The CDR3 runs to 11 residues. Trimming took off 3 bases at V and 6 bases at J, with 3 bases between the two ends. Germline V gene sequence: CDR1 WSHSY, CDR2 SAAADI. The data are from a study of blood T cell repertoires in COVID-19. Across the study: Both acute and convalescent COVID-19 samples were obtained from the United States, Italy and Spain. Sources were T cells, B-cell-depleted T cells, or PBMCs; the material itself was cDNA or gDNA.

As handled by the study authors: Estimated nucleated cell counts came from reference gene primer amplification. Only in-frame clones appear in the TCRdb table, and some are missing; sequencing was by immunoSEQ multiplex PCR. V, J and clone size are those of that table, while D and trimming were read from the DNA. This sample has about 140,000 clones, with over 65% found just once. This receptor was identified in a human donor in a cohort sampled during active COVID-19. V is TRBV10-2 and J is TRBJ2-1, with no clear D. The sample consisted of peripheral blood. The CDR3 loop reads CASSDGNEQFF. The CDR3 nucleotides read TGCGCCAGCAGTGACGGCAATGAGCAGTTCTTC.